This TCR beta chain was recorded in a study of low-dose radiotherapy and immunotherapy resistance in tumors. The overall study: Oral aspirin 300 mg was taken by patients daily for four cycles from cycle 1 day 1.

The time point here: after trial treatment. Treatment meaning: LDRT plus nivolumab, ipilimumab, low-dose cyclophosphamide and aspirin (RACIN trial). CDR1 is SEHNR and CDR2 is FQNEAQ in the germline V gene (reference sequence). There are 11 residues in the CDR3. V was trimmed by 3 bases and J by 8 bases, leaving 4 bases between them. Primers used for first-strand cDNA, a TRAV- and TRBV-specific set, covered both alpha and beta chains. Amplification, which lasted around 20 PCR cycles, used a constant-region primer and V-primer adapter to amplify TCRs. Isolated mRNA underwent amplification by in vitro transcription. MiXCR, run by TCRdb on the reads, gives a single entry per CDR3 protein. The repertoire holds about 60,000 distinct CDR3 sequences, around 23% seen once, with 6.5% to 7% in the top ten.

V and J are TRBV7-9 and TRBJ1-4, with no clear D. This TCR came from a male donor with prostate cancer. The sequences come from PBMCs, collected after low-dose radiotherapy plus immunotherapy. CDR3 region: CASSFQEKLFF. The CDR3, as DNA: TGTGCCAGCAGCTTCCAGGAAAAACTGTTTTTT.